These 9 T cell receptor beta chains were sequenced from one sample in a study of early T cells in non-severe SARS-CoV-2 infection. In TCRdb, the 5' RACE reads were re-called with MiXCR into one record per CDR3 protein. The data contain tens of thousands of distinct CDR3 sequences, over 12% of them singletons. The material sequenced was whole blood. The receptors come from an adult who was a healthcare worker with PCR-confirmed SARS-CoV-2 infection or an uninfected control (not recorded which).

V and J are TRBV12-3 or TRBV12-4 and TRBJ1-1; 7 nucleotides align to TRBD1. This CDR3 is 14 amino acids long. The V and J ends lost 5 bases and 6 bases, in that order; junction bases with no gene match: 9. The CDR3 is CASSLQGTGAEAFF. CDR3 DNA: TGTGCCAGCAGTCTACAGGGGACGGGAGCTGAAGCTTTCTTT.

This clonotype was picked up one time. The genes are TRBV5-1 and TRBJ2-7, with 7 bases matching TRBD2. The CDR3 is 15 residues long. V dropped 3 bases and J dropped 6; count of bases not matched to a gene: 12. The germline V gene encodes CDR1 SGHRS and CDR2 YFSETQ. The DNA of the CDR3 is TGCGCCAGCAGCTCAACGACTAGCCCTTCGGGCGAGCAGTACTTC. It is translated as CASSSTTSPSGEQYF.

This clonotype was detected only once. This chain connects TRBV20-1 to TRBJ1-5; 9 positions match TRBD1. The junction had 8 bases not matched to a gene; V was cut back by 5 bases and J by 3 bases. This CDR3 comprises 15 residues. CDR1 and CDR2 from the germline V gene are DFQATT and SNEGSKA (reference sequence). Here the CDR3 reads CSAGLTGGDNQPQHF. The CDR3 DNA is TGCAGTGCTGGACTTACAGGGGGCGACAATCAGCCCCAGCATTTT.

This sequence joins TRBV10-2 and TRBJ2-4; 15 positions match TRBD2. With 6 bases clipped from V and 2 bases from J, the junction kept 11 bases outside the gene matches. There are 19 residues in the CDR3. Per germline, CDR1 WSHSY and CDR2 SAAADI. CDR3 amino acids: CASRRTSGRASVTKNIQYF. CDR3 coding DNA: TGCGCCAGCAGGAGGACTAGCGGGAGGGCCTCGGTAACCAAAAACATTCAGTACTTC.

This clonotype was counted between two and nine times. This rearrangement joins TRBV11-2 to TRBJ2-1, with TRBD1 matching over 10 bases. The CDR3 spans 15 residues. V dropped 4 bases and J dropped 14; count of bases not matched to a gene: 14. Germline V lookup: CDR1 SGHAT, CDR2 FQNNGV. CDR3 protein: CASSSLTGGVRYKFF. The CDR3 bases are TGTGCCAGCAGCTCGCTGACAGGGGGCGTCCGGTACAAGTTCTTC.

This chain links TRBV7-2 with TRBJ2-3, with D possibly TRBD2 on 5 matching bases. Germline V gives CDR1 SGHTA, CDR2 FQGNSA. The V end lost 5 bases, the J end lost 4 bases, and 13 bases lay between the germline ends. The CDR3 spans 14 residues. The CDR3 reads CASSEDLGADTQYF. DNA of the CDR3: TGTGCCAGCAGCGAGGACTTGGGAGCAGATACGCAGTATTTT.

This clonotype was observed at least ten times. For the CDR3, the DNA is TGCAGTGCTGACTCTCCCTCAACCTACGAGCAGTACTTC. It specifies CSADSPSTYEQYF. V usage is TRBV20-1 and J usage is TRBJ2-7, with D hard to call. The V end was cut by 5 bases, the J end by 2 bases, with 13 bases between. The CDR3 spans 13 residues. CDR1 is DFQATT and CDR2 is SNEGSKA in the germline V gene (reference sequence).

This clonotype was seen repeatedly, ten times or more. The V and J genes are TRBV5-6 and TRBJ2-7; no reliable D call. The length of the CDR3 is 12 residues. The V end was cut by 0 bases, the J end by 2 bases, with 3 bases between. The germline V gene has CDR1 SGHDT and CDR2 YYEEEE. Here the CDR3 reads CASSLAAYEQYF. The DNA for the CDR3 is TGTGCCAGCAGCTTGGCGGCCTACGAGCAGTACTTC.

This clonotype was seen repeatedly, ten times or more. This chain connects TRBV5-1 to TRBJ2-1; 9 positions agree with TRBD2. The V and J ends lost 5 bases and 2 bases, in that order; junction bases with no gene match: 8. The CDR3 runs 16 residues. Germline V gives CDR1 SGHRS, CDR2 YFSETQ. CDR3 in amino acids: CASSLPTSGAYNEQFF. CDR3 sequence (DNA): TGCGCCAGCAGTCTGCCGACTAGCGGAGCCTACAATGAGCAGTTCTTC.